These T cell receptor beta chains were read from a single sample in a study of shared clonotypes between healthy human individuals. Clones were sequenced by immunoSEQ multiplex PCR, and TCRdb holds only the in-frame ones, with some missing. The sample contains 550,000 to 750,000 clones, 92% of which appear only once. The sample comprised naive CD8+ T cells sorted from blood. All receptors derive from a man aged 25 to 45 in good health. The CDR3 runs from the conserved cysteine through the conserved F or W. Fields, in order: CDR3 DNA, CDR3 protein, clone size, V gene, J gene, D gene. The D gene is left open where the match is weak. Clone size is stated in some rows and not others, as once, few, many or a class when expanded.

cdr3_nt: TGTGCCAGCAGTTCGAGGACAGGGGAGGACACTGAAGCTTTCTTT; cdr3_aa: CASSSRTGEDTEAFF; clone_size: -; v_call: TRBV28; j_call: TRBJ1-1; d_call: TRBD1
cdr3_nt: TGTGCCAGCAGCTCCACAGGGGGCGCGTCTGAAGCTTTCTTT; cdr3_aa: CASSSTGGASEAFF; clone_size: -; v_call: TRBV9; j_call: TRBJ1-1; d_call: TRBD1
cdr3_nt: TGCGCCAGCAGATGGGGACAGCAACTAACAGATACGCAGTATTTT; cdr3_aa: CASRWGQQLTDTQYF; clone_size: -; v_call: TRBV5-1; j_call: TRBJ2-3; d_call: TRBD1
cdr3_nt: TGCGCCAGCAGCCCGATAGCGGGGCGACGGGACAGGGGCGATGAGCAGTTCTTC; cdr3_aa: CASSPIAGRRDRGDEQFF; clone_size: once; v_call: TRBV5-1; j_call: TRBJ2-1; d_call: TRBD1
cdr3_nt: TGCGCCAGCAGCCAACCGATGGACACCCCAGGGGCCGGCTACACCTTC; cdr3_aa: CASSQPMDTPGAGYTF; clone_size: -; v_call: TRBV4-1; j_call: TRBJ1-2; d_call: -
cdr3_nt: TGTGCCAGCAGTCAAAGGACTAGCGTCAATGAGCAGTTCTTC; cdr3_aa: CASSQRTSVNEQFF; clone_size: -; v_call: TRBV27; j_call: TRBJ2-1; d_call: TRBD2
cdr3_nt: TGTGCCAGCAGCTTAGATAAGACGGGAGCCTACGAGCAGTACTTC; cdr3_aa: CASSLDKTGAYEQYF; clone_size: -; v_call: TRBV7-9; j_call: TRBJ2-7; d_call: -
cdr3_nt: TGTGCCACCAGCAGAGTTAAAAGGGACGGCACCTACGAGCAGTACTTC; cdr3_aa: CATSRVKRDGTYEQYF; clone_size: -; v_call: TRBV15; j_call: TRBJ2-7; d_call: -
cdr3_nt: TGTGCCAGCAGCCAAGGAGTTAACACTGAAGCTTTCTTT; cdr3_aa: CASSQGVNTEAFF; clone_size: -; v_call: TRBV4-2; j_call: TRBJ1-1; d_call: -
cdr3_nt: TGTGCCAGCAGTTACTCTGCGGCAGGGGATACAGATACGCAGTATTTT; cdr3_aa: CASSYSAAGDTDTQYF; clone_size: -; v_call: TRBV6-6; j_call: TRBJ2-3; d_call: -